The 20 T cell receptor beta chains below all came from one sample that was sequenced in a study of blood T cell repertoires in COVID-19 (dated by TCRdb to 2020 to 2022). The receptor library was made with the immunoSEQ multiplex PCR assay. Not all clones reach the TCRdb copy of this immuneACCESS table, which keeps in-frame sequences only. Checked studies attribute under half of the gap to unresolved V genes and leave the rest unexplained. Here the sample has hundreds of thousands of clones; about 86% occur a single time. Jointly, the top ten make up less than 2.5% of the sample. Material: peripheral blood. Source of these receptors: a young woman who had recovered from COVID-19.

A remark on this clone: It may be a read error: a sequence one base away is much more abundant. This chain joins TRBV12-3 or TRBV12-4 and TRBJ1-1, with D possibly being TRBD1 (6 bases). CDR3 length: 13 residues. Deletions cut 5 bases from V and 1 base from J, with 8 bases between. CDR3 residues: CASSVQGNTEAFF. As DNA, the CDR3 is TGTGCCAGCAGTGTACAGGGGAACACTGAAGCTTTCTTT.

The genes are TRBV5-6 and TRBJ2-5; 11 bases line up with TRBD2. With 4 bases clipped from V and 4 bases from J, the junction kept 9 bases outside the gene matches. CDR3 length equals 16 residues. The germline gives CDR1 SGHDT, CDR2 YYEEEE. Written as DNA, the CDR3 is TGTGCCAGCAGCCCACGGCTAGCGGGAGGAGGAGAGACCCAGTACTTC. It specifies CASSPRLAGGGETQYF.

The V call is TRBV27, the J call TRBJ2-6; D ambiguous. The CDR3 contains 17 residues. Germline lookup yields CDR1 MNHEY and CDR2 SMNVEV (reference sequence). V lost 3 bases and J lost 2, with 14 bases in between. The CDR3 sequence is CASSFRFEPTGANVLTF. The CDR3 coding sequence is TGTGCCAGCAGTTTTCGGTTCGAACCTACTGGGGCCAACGTCCTGACTTTC.

The V call is TRBV11-2, the J call TRBJ1-4; D is perhaps TRBD1 (6 bases). Germline V gene lookup returns CDR1 SGHAT and CDR2 FQNNGV. V lost 3 bases and J lost 4, with 15 bases in between. The CDR3 has 16 residues. CDR3 bases: TGTGCCAGCAGCTTCCCCTTGGACAGCCGTAATGAAAAACTGTTTTTT. Translated, it gives CASSFPLDSRNEKLFF.

This clone was detected once. The rearrangement joins TRBV27 to TRBJ2-2; no clear D. In germline, CDR1 is MNHEY, CDR2 SMNVEV (reference sequence). Trimming shortened V by 3 bases and J by 7 bases, and 3 bases separated the two germline ends. The CDR3 consists of 11 residues. This chain's CDR3 is CASSFRGELFF. DNA of the CDR3: TGTGCCAGCAGTTTTCGCGGGGAGCTGTTTTTT.

The chain joins TRBV9 to TRBJ2-5; TRBD2 aligns across 7 bases. Germline-derived CDR1 and CDR2 are SGDLS and YYNGEE. This CDR3 is built from 15 residues. J lost 1 base, V lost 1 base, and 4 bases had no gene match. CDR3 region: CASSVRASGQETQYF. The CDR3 bases are TGTGCCAGCAGCGTAAGGGCTAGCGGCCAAGAGACCCAGTACTTC.

This chain connects TRBV7-2 to TRBJ1-6; 7 bases are shared with TRBD1. CDR3 length: 14 residues. The germline V gene has CDR1 SGHTA and CDR2 FQGNSA. With 5 bases clipped from V and 10 bases from J, the junction kept 8 bases outside the gene matches. As DNA, the CDR3 is TGTGCCAGCAGCCTCGACAGGGTGTTATCACCCCTCCACTTT. Its translation: CASSLDRVLSPLHF.

The V gene is TRBV5-1, the J gene TRBJ1-3; D gene uncertain. CDR1 and CDR2 from the germline V gene are SGHRS and YFSETQ. Between the trimmed V and J ends, which lost 2 bases and 0 bases, there was a span of 9 bases. The CDR3 has 15 residues. This CDR3 is CASSFAGSSGNTIYF. CDR3 nucleotides: TGCGCCAGCAGCTTCGCGGGAAGCTCTGGAAACACCATATATTTT. The full variable domain, in which reference TRBV5-1 and TRBJ1-3 provide the parts outside the CDR3, is KAGVTQTPRYLIKTRGQQVTLSCSPISGHRSVSWYQQTPGQGLQFLFEYFSETQRNKGNFPGRFSGRQFSNSRSEMNVSTLELGDSALYLCASSFAGSSGNTIYFGEGSWLTVV.

A few counts support this clone. The CDR3 here is CASSYSIRERGYGYTF. The CDR3 bases are TGTGCCAGCAGTTACTCGATCCGTGAACGGGGCTATGGCTACACCTTC. The chain is built from TRBV6-5 and TRBJ1-2; D gene ambiguous. This CDR3 has 16 amino acids. Germline assignment: CDR1 MNHEY and CDR2 SVGAGI. Deletions cut 0 bases from V and 4 bases from J, with 15 bases between.

This chain links TRBV6-1 with TRBJ2-5, with 7 bases lining up with TRBD1. The CDR3 has 14 amino acids. CDR1 is MNHNS, CDR2 SASEGT, per germline. V dropped 4 bases and J dropped 7; count of bases not matched to a gene: 9. CDR3 residues: CASSVKTGAGTQYF. The CDR3 DNA follows: TGTGCCAGCAGTGTGAAAACAGGGGCAGGGACCCAGTACTTC.

The chain combines TRBV21-1 with TRBJ2-1; the table's D gene call, TRBD1, was not cross checked with the DNA. TRBV21-1 is tagged as a pseudogene. This CDR3 spans 17 amino acids. The DNA for the CDR3 is TGTGCCAGCAGCAAAGGTTGTGCAGGGTGGGAATACAATGAGCAGTTCTTC. Translation gives CASSKGCAGWEYNEQFF.

The CDR3 loop reads CASSWYGNSADTQYF. For the CDR3, the DNA is TGTGCCAGCTCATGGTACGGGAATTCTGCGGATACGCAGTATTTT. This rearrangement joins TRBV18 to TRBJ2-3, with D possibly being TRBD2 (5 bases). This CDR3 contains 15 residues. In germline, CDR1 is KGHSH, CDR2 LQKENI. V lost 5 bases to trimming and J lost 6 bases, with 18 bases between them.

The V and J genes are TRBV6-4 and TRBJ2-7; 10 bases are shared with TRBD2. The CDR3 length is 17 residues. Germline V gene lookup returns CDR1 MRHNA and CDR2 SNTAGT. The V segment lost 9 bases and the J segment 2 bases; nucleotides outside the gene matches: 16. The CDR3: CARTLASGGRTAYEQYF. The DNA of the CDR3 is TGTGCCAGGACCCTGGCTAGCGGGGGCCGCACAGCCTACGAGCAGTACTTC.

The V call is TRBV6-2 or TRBV6-3, the J call TRBJ2-1; TRBD1 aligns across 9 bases. The ends lost 2 bases at V and 3 bases at J; junction bases unmatched: 2. Germline CDR1 and CDR2: MNHEY and SVGEGT. This CDR3 is 15 amino acids long. Written as DNA, the CDR3 is TGTGCCAGCAGTTACAGGACAGGGGTCTACAATGAGCAGTTCTTC. It yields the protein CASSYRTGVYNEQFF.

Comments on this clone: Other DNA variants within this sample encode the same CDR3. The chain recombines TRBV6-5 with TRBJ2-5; perhaps TRBD1 as D (6 bases). In germline, CDR1 is MNHEY, CDR2 SVGAGI. The CDR3 length is 13 residues. The V end was cut by 6 bases, the J end by 7 bases, with 15 bases between. Here the CDR3 reads CASRETGPGTQYF. Written as DNA, the CDR3 is TGTGCCAGCAGGGAGACAGGTCCAGGGACCCAGTACTTC.

The chain employs TRBV5-1 and TRBJ2-7; 8 bases line up with TRBD1. Germline V gives CDR1 SGHRS, CDR2 YFSETQ. V was clipped by 0 bases and J by 3 bases; unmatched bases: 5. This CDR3 spans 15 amino acids. CDR3 region: CASSLGTGKIYEQYF. In DNA form, the CDR3 reads TGCGCCAGCAGCTTGGGGACAGGGAAGATCTACGAGCAGTACTTC.

The CDR3 nucleotides read TGTGCCAGCAGTCGCCAGACTAGCGACGAGCAGTACTTC. This codes for CASSRQTSDEQYF. The rearrangement uses TRBV2 and TRBJ2-7; 8 bases fit TRBD2. V shed 5 bases and J 5 bases; nucleotides not matched to a gene: 5. Germline-derived CDR1 and CDR2 are SNHLY and FYNNEI. The CDR3 runs to 13 residues.

The chain is built from TRBV6-5 and TRBJ2-7, with 13 nucleotides matching TRBD2. CDR1 and CDR2 (germline): MNHEY, SVGAGI. The CDR3 is made up of 14 amino acids. Trimming removed 6 bases from V and 2 bases from J; junction bases left unmatched: 1. Here the CDR3 reads CASRGLAGAYEQYF. In DNA, the CDR3 is TGTGCCAGCAGAGGACTAGCGGGAGCCTACGAGCAGTACTTC.

The V and J genes are TRBV12-3 or TRBV12-4 and TRBJ1-5; TRBD1 might be the D (6 bases). This CDR3 spans 13 amino acids. V shed 8 bases and J shed 4 bases, with 12 bases lying between them. Written as DNA, the CDR3 is TGTGCCAGCTGCTGGGGGCGTAATCAGCCCCAGCATTTT. Translating it yields CASCWGRNQPQHF.

The CDR3 protein is CASTASSGANVLTF. The DNA for the CDR3 is TGTGCCAGCACGGCTAGCTCTGGGGCCAACGTCCTGACTTTC. The rearrangement links TRBV3-1 (or the pseudogene TRBV3-2) to TRBJ2-6; D unclear. The V and J ends lost 7 bases and 0 bases respectively, with 7 bases between them. Germline V CDR1 and CDR2: LGHDT, YNNKEL (reference sequence). The CDR3 contains 14 residues.